This is a list of T cell receptor beta chains from one sample in a study of T cell changes during pregnancy in multiple sclerosis. Only in-frame clones appear in the TCRdb table, and some are missing; sequencing was by immunoSEQ multiplex PCR. The sample holds under 80,000 clones, approximately 92% seen once. The sample was peripheral blood, taken before pregnancy. The receptors derive from a female donor with multiple sclerosis, enrolled in a pregnancy study. The CDR3 runs from the conserved cysteine through the conserved F or W. A D gene is named only where the DNA matches it firmly. Part of the rows lack a size; the others show once, few, many or a class for expanded clones.

D: NA; size: NA; V: TRBV7-8; J: TRBJ1-5; CDR3: CASSPGVAGPQHF; DNA: TGTGCCAGCAGCCCCGGGGTGGCAGGGCCCCAGCATTTT
D: NA; size: NA; V: TRBV30; J: TRBJ1-2; CDR3: CAWSREGGGYTF; DNA: TGTGCCTGGAGTCGAGAGGGAGGCGGCTACACCTTC
D: NA; size: NA; V: TRBV30; J: TRBJ1-1; CDR3: CAWSRSANTEAFF; DNA: TGTGCCTGGAGTCGGAGTGCAAACACTGAAGCTTTCTTT
D: NA; size: NA; V: TRBV4-3; J: TRBJ2-5; CDR3: CASSQERVLAGETQYF; DNA: TGCGCCAGCAGCCAAGAGAGGGTATTAGCTGGAGAGACCCAGTACTTC
D: NA; size: NA; V: TRBV6-1; J: TRBJ2-7; CDR3: CASSELGQPYEQYF; DNA: TGTGCCAGCAGTGAATTAGGACAGCCCTACGAGCAGTACTTC
D: NA; size: NA; V: TRBV2; J: TRBJ2-3; CDR3: CASFGDSTDTQYF; DNA: TGTGCCAGCTTCGGAGATAGCACAGATACGCAGTATTTT
D: NA; size: NA; V: TRBV29-1; J: TRBJ2-2; CDR3: CSVFDTTGELFF; DNA: TGCAGCGTTTTTGACACCACCGGGGAGCTGTTTTTT
D: NA; size: NA; V: TRBV9; J: TRBJ2-3; CDR3: CASSVLPRGTDTQYF; DNA: TGTGCCAGCAGCGTGCTTCCGAGAGGAACAGATACGCAGTATTTT
D: TRBD1; size: NA; V: TRBV5-4; J: TRBJ2-7; CDR3: CASSSTGLGYEQYF; DNA: TGTGCCAGCAGCTCGACAGGGCTGGGGTACGAGCAGTACTTC
D: NA; size: NA; V: TRBV7-9; J: TRBJ1-1; CDR3: CASSLGRAAFF; DNA: TGTGCCAGCAGCTTAGGGAGGGCAGCTTTCTTT
D: TRBD1; size: NA; V: TRBV11-2; J: TRBJ1-1; CDR3: CASSLGTGVTEAFF; DNA: TGTGCCAGCAGCTTAGGCACAGGGGTTACTGAAGCTTTCTTT
D: TRBD2; size: NA; V: TRBV13; J: TRBJ2-2; CDR3: CASSLRGGSGRGTGELFF; DNA: TGTGCCAGCAGCTTACGGGGAGGGAGCGGGAGAGGAACCGGGGAGCTGTTTTTT
D: NA; size: once; V: TRBV11-3; J: TRBJ2-1; CDR3: CASSLDGYLQGREQFF; DNA: TGTGCCAGCAGCTTAGATGGGTATCTTCAGGGAAGGGAGCAGTTCTTC